The sequence of this T cell receptor beta chain was determined in a study of blood T cell repertoires in COVID-19. Study in general: PBMCs, B-cell-depleted T cells, or T cells provided the cDNA or gDNA that made up the material.

The CDR3 totals 13 residues. V shed 3 bases and J shed 2 bases, with 2 bases lying between them. Per the germline V gene, CDR1 is SGHVS and CDR2 is FQNEAQ. Original processing methods: For nucleated cells, counts were estimated from reference gene primer amplification. Profiling relied on immunoSEQ multiplex PCR, and the TCRdb table lists in-frame clones only, not all of them. V, J and clone size are those of that table, while D and trimming were read from the DNA. Of roughly 90,000 clones listed, around 87% are singletons. The source is a human donor in a cohort sampled during active COVID-19. This sequence joins TRBV7-8 and TRBJ2-6; D gene uncertain. Sequenced sample: peripheral blood. The CDR3 region is CASSFTGANVLTF. In nucleotides, the CDR3 is TGTGCCAGCAGCTTTACTGGGGCCAACGTCCTGACTTTC.